Listed here are 18 T cell receptor beta chains from one sample, sequenced in a study of Ad26.COV2.S vaccination and SARS-CoV-2 variants. Noted treatment: roughly 19 received Ad26.COV2.S at low or high dose, single or two shots; 5 received placebo; per-sample allocation not given. Day 63 after the first injection of vaccine or placebo was the sampling time. Profiled with immunoSEQ multiplex PCR; TCRdb holds only in-frame clones, not every one. The sample holds some 480,000 clones, 87% seen once. The sequences come from peripheral blood, collected in a trial of Ad26.COV2.S vaccine versus placebo. Receptor source: a person between 18 and 59 years old who received the Ad26.COV2.S COVID-19 vaccine or a placebo.

The gene calls are TRBV19 and TRBJ2-2, with D tentatively TRBD1 or TRBD2 (5 bases each). V was shortened by 4 bases and J by 0 bases, with 12 bases between the two germline ends. CDR3 length equals 16 residues. Germline assignment: CDR1 LNHDA and CDR2 SQIVND (reference sequence). The CDR3 DNA sequence: TGTGCCAGTAGTAGGGGGTCCGGGTCGAACACCGGGGAGCTGTTTTTT. It is translated as CASSRGSGSNTGELFF.

The V and J genes are TRBV20-1 and TRBJ2-3, with D perhaps being TRBD1 or TRBD2 (5 bases each). CDR1 is DFQATT and CDR2 is SNEGSKA in the germline V gene (reference sequence). The CDR3 sequence is 14 residues long. V was pared by 3 bases and J by 6 bases, with 16 bases between. CDR3 nucleotide sequence: TGCAGTGCTAGTCTTGGCCTTTGGGGGGATACGCAGTATTTT. The encoded protein is CSASLGLWGDTQYF.

CDR3 protein: CASSPLGDPNTEAFF. CDR3 DNA sequence: TGTGCCAGCAGCCCCTTGGGGGATCCGAACACTGAAGCTTTCTTT. The V and J genes are TRBV27 and TRBJ1-1, with a weak D call TRBD1 (5 bases). This CDR3 comprises 15 residues. Trimming pared 6 bases from V and 1 base from J, leaving 15 bases between. From germline, CDR1 is MNHEY and CDR2 SMNVEV (reference sequence).

V and J are TRBV9 and TRBJ2-1, with 10 bases lining up with TRBD2. Losses at the gene ends were 3 bases for V and 15 bases for J; bases not matched to a gene: 9. CDR1 is SGDLS and CDR2 is YYNGEE in the germline V gene. The CDR3 spans 13 residues. Here the CDR3 reads CASSAPAGGVRFF. DNA of the CDR3: TGTGCCAGCAGCGCCCCAGCGGGAGGGGTCCGGTTCTTC.

V usage is TRBV5-4 and J usage is TRBJ1-1; D call uncertain. This CDR3 comprises 15 residues. Germline CDR1 and CDR2: SGHNT and YYREEE (reference sequence). V was clipped by 2 bases and J by 1 base, with 12 bases between them. CDR3 DNA sequence: TGTGCCAGCAGCTTCCCAAGCGGAAGGAACACTGAAGCTTTCTTT. It encodes CASSFPSGRNTEAFF.

This rearrangement joins TRBV7-2 to TRBJ1-2; 7 nucleotides match TRBD1. Germline lookup yields CDR1 SGHTA and CDR2 FQGNSA. V shed 5 bases and J 4 bases; nucleotides not matched to a gene: 10. The CDR3 runs 15 residues. The CDR3 loop is CASSTKGQAPYGYTF. The CDR3 DNA reads TGTGCCAGCAGCACCAAAGGACAGGCTCCCTATGGCTACACCTTC. The whole variable domain, remainder taken from reference TRBV7-2 and TRBJ1-2, is GAGVSQSPSNKVTEKGKDVELRCDPISGHTALYWYRQSLGQGLEFLIYFQGNSAPDKSGLPSDRFSAERTGGSVSTLTIQRTQQEDSAVYLCASSTKGQAPYGYTFGSGTRLTVV.

The chain uses TRBV9 and TRBJ2-7; D is perhaps TRBD1 (6 bases). Deletions cut 4 bases from V and 6 bases from J, with 14 bases between. From germline, CDR1 is SGDLS and CDR2 YYNGEE. The CDR3 length is 13 residues. CDR3 region: CASSPSMGAEQYF. DNA of the CDR3: TGTGCCAGCAGCCCGAGCATGGGGGCCGAGCAGTACTTC.

J is TRBJ2-2 and V is TRBV7-3; D perhaps matches TRBD2 (5 bases). The germline V and J ends were trimmed by 3 bases and 6 bases, with 14 bases remaining between them. The CDR3 has 15 residues. Germline assignment: CDR1 SGHTA and CDR2 FQGTGA. CDR3 in amino acids: CASSLVPAGAGELFF. The CDR3 nucleotides read TGTGCCAGCAGCTTGGTTCCTGCGGGCGCCGGGGAGCTGTTTTTT.

The V and J genes are TRBV5-1 and TRBJ1-5, with D perhaps matching TRBD1 (5 bases). Germline assignment: CDR1 SGHRS and CDR2 YFSETQ. Trimming left V 1 base short and J 5 bases short, with 7 bases between. This CDR3 region has 13 residues. The CDR3 bases are TGCGCCAGCAGCTTGCGGGGGGATCAGCCCCAGCATTTT. Translated, it gives CASSLRGDQPQHF.

J is TRBJ1-1 and V is TRBV12-3 or TRBV12-4, with 7 bases lining up with TRBD1. This CDR3 comprises 13 residues. V was clipped by 5 bases and J by 5 bases; unmatched bases: 5. In DNA, the CDR3 is TGTGCCAGCAGTGTCCCAGGGGGAACTGAAGCTTTCTTT. Its translation is CASSVPGGTEAFF.

This clone was observed many times. The chain uses TRBV2 and TRBJ1-2, with TRBD1 identical over 9 bases. Germline lookup yields CDR1 SNHLY and CDR2 FYNNEI. V shed 6 bases and J 5 bases; nucleotides not matched to a gene: 7. The CDR3 length is 14 residues. Here the CDR3 DNA reads TGTGCCAGCAGCCGACCGGGACAGGGATATGGCTACACCTTC. Translated, it gives CASSRPGQGYGYTF.

The CDR3 region has the DNA TGTGCCTGGAGAGGCCTGGGGGTTGGCACTGAAGCTTTCTTT. Amino acids: CAWRGLGVGTEAFF. V and J are TRBV30 and TRBJ1-1; TRBD1 might be the D (5 bases). The germline V gene encodes CDR1 GTSNPN and CDR2 SVGIG (reference sequence). This CDR3 is built from 14 residues. V lost 3 bases and J 4 bases, leaving 15 bases between the germline ends.

This clone appeared a single time. The V gene is TRBV7-2, the J gene TRBJ2-7, with 13 bases fitting TRBD2. Per germline, CDR1 SGHTA and CDR2 FQGNSA. V shed 7 bases, J shed 2 bases, and the junction held 2 bases outside the gene matches. The CDR3 sequence is 14 residues long. The CDR3, as DNA: TGTGCCAGCAAACTAGCGGGAGGGCCCTACGAGCAGTACTTC. It specifies CASKLAGGPYEQYF.

In regard to this clone: The sample contains more than one DNA sequence encoding this CDR3. The chain has TRBV28 and TRBJ2-7, with D possibly being TRBD1 (5 bases). Per the germline V gene, CDR1 is MDHEN and CDR2 is SYDVKM. Trimming left V 6 bases short and J 3 bases short, with 9 bases between. The CDR3 spans 12 residues. CDR3 in DNA: TGTGCCAGCAGACCCGACAGCTACGAGCAGTACTTC. This encodes CASRPDSYEQYF.

The chain uses TRBV4-1 and TRBJ2-1; D is perhaps TRBD2 (6 bases). Per the germline V gene, CDR1 is MGHRA and CDR2 is YSYEKL. V lost 1 base and J lost 3, with 10 bases in between. The CDR3 has 15 residues. CDR3 in amino acids: CASSQGNGGYNEQFF. CDR3 DNA sequence: TGCGCCAGCAGCCAAGGGAACGGGGGCTACAATGAGCAGTTCTTC.

The V gene is TRBV4-1, the J gene TRBJ2-7; D ambiguous. In germline, CDR1 is MGHRA, CDR2 YSYEKL. The CDR3 contains 13 residues. V lost 0 bases and J 3 bases, leaving 6 bases between the germline ends. As DNA, the CDR3 is TGCGCCAGCAGCCAAGAACAGTACTACGAGCAGTACTTC. Translating gives CASSQEQYYEQYF.

The chain recombines TRBV2 with TRBJ2-5, with 11 bases lining up with TRBD2. This CDR3 comprises 13 residues. Germline V CDR1 and CDR2: SNHLY, FYNNEI. Unmatched junction bases numbered 1, after V lost 8 bases and J lost 2 bases. The CDR3 nucleotides read TGTGCCAGCCGGACTAGCGGGCAAGAGACCCAGTACTTC. Amino acid sequence: CASRTSGQETQYF.

The chain recombines TRBV19 with TRBJ2-7; D possibly corresponds to TRBD1 (5 bases). The length of the CDR3 is 15 residues. V gave up 4 bases and J gave up 0 bases, with 13 bases separating them. CDR1 is LNHDA and CDR2 is SQIVND in the germline V gene (reference sequence). The CDR3 nucleotides are TGTGCCAGTAGTAGCAGGGCGTGGAACTCCTACGAGCAGTACTTC. Translated, it gives CASSSRAWNSYEQYF.